This T cell receptor (beta chain) emerged from a study of T cell repertoires in cytomegalovirus infection. Across the whole study: Through public TCR beta signatures, both CMV infection and matching HLA type were indicated.

This clonotype was counted a few times. Its antigen is as yet unknown. MiXCR was run by TCRdb on the reads, yielding one entry per CDR3 protein. The data show roughly 200,000 distinct CDR3 sequences, about 17% seen once. General observations from the study: Frequencies of public TCR beta families were cumulated, and this identified carriers of CMV plus the relevant HLA. Ex vivo, HLA-C-restricted CMV-specific TCR beta clonotypes prevailed over the rest of the response.

Source material: CD8+ T cells from PBMCs. The receptor comes from a human donor in good health (CMV status not recorded). Some clones in this sample may be carry-over from other donors' samples.

CDR3 nucleotides: TGTGCCAGCAGCCCGGGACAGGCCTGGTCTGGGGCCAACGTCCTGACTTTC. Encoded protein: CASSPGQAWSGANVLTF. The chain links TRBV11-2 to TRBJ2-6, with TRBD1 matching 8 bases. The CDR3 has 17 amino acids. Germline assignment: CDR1 SGHAT and CDR2 FQNNGV. Unmatched junction bases numbered 7, after V lost 5 bases and J lost 1 base.